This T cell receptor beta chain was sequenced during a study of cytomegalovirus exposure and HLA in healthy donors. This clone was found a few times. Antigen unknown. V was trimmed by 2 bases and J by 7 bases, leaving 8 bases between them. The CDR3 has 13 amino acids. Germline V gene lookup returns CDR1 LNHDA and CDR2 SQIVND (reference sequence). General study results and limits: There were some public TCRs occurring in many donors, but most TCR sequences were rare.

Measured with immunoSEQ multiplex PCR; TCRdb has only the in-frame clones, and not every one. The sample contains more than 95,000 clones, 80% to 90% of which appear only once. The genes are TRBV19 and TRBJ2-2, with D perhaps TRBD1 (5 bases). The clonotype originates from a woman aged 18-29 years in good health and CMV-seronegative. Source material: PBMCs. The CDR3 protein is CASSIQGIGELFF. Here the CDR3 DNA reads TGTGCCAGTAGTATACAGGGTATCGGGGAGCTGTTTTTT.